The clone carrying this T cell receptor beta chain has at least ten counts. Its antigen remains unknown. CDR3 size: 14 residues. Trimming pared 2 bases from V and 4 bases from J, leaving 11 bases between. These data originate in a study of T-cell memory formation after mild COVID-19. General study results and limits: Mainly in CM and EM were contracting CD4+ clones; CD8+ were in EMRA. Clones that got smaller from day 15 to 85 had even CD4/CD8, while clones growing later tipped toward CD4+.

From the 5' RACE reads, TCRdb called clonotypes with MiXCR, one entry per CDR3 protein. Of about 260,000 distinct CDR3 sequences listed, around 15% are singletons. The gene calls are TRBV12-3 or TRBV12-4 and TRBJ1-1; D remains unclear. This receptor was identified in a man younger than 35 who had mild COVID-19 (a few samples of this study predate the infection). Cell type and time point are not known. The specimen sequenced was PBMCs or a T cell subset sorted from them (not recorded which). CDR3 coding DNA: TGTGCCAGCAGTTTATCGGGTGGAGGCACTGAAGCTTTCTTT. Residues: CASSLSGGGTEAFF.